This passage covers 19 T cell receptor beta chains from one sample sequenced in a study of blood T cell repertoires in COVID-19. Data came from immunoSEQ multiplex PCR; TCRdb stores just in-frame clones and leaves some out. The sample comprises over 200,000 clones, roughly four fifths of which are singletons, and approximately 4.8% rests with the top ten. The sequenced sample consisted of peripheral blood. The receptors were sampled from a man aged 45-60 years with active or convalescent COVID-19.

The chain couples TRBV5-1 to TRBJ2-5; a possible D gene is TRBD2 (7 bases). V lost 4 bases and J lost 4, with 17 bases in between. The germline V gene has CDR1 SGHRS and CDR2 YFSETQ. The CDR3 has 15 amino acids. CDR3 sequence: CASSLAGGAGETQYF. The CDR3 DNA sequence: TGCGCCAGCAGCCTAGCTGGGGGGGCCGGAGAGACCCAGTACTTC. The variable domain in full, completed from reference TRBV5-1 and TRBJ2-5, reads KAGVTQTPRYLIKTRGQQVTLSCSPISGHRSVSWYQQTPGQGLQFLFEYFSETQRNKGNFPGRFSGRQFSNSRSEMNVSTLELGDSALYLCASSLAGGAGETQYFGPGTRLLVL.

This rearrangement joins TRBV18 to TRBJ2-3; tentative D call: TRBD1 (5 bases). Trimming removed 4 bases from V and 5 bases from J, with 16 bases in between. Germline V gene data show CDR1 as KGHSH and CDR2 as LQKENI. This CDR3 has 15 residues. In nucleotides, the CDR3 is TGTGCCAGCTCACAGAGCAGGGATTCGGTAGATACGCAGTATTTT. Translating it yields CASSQSRDSVDTQYF.

The chain combines TRBV7-2 with TRBJ2-3; TRBD1 matches at 9 bases. This CDR3 has 15 residues. Per germline, CDR1 SGHTA and CDR2 FQGNSA. The J segment lost 3 bases and the V segment lost 4 bases, leaving 5 bases of the junction unmatched. CDR3 nucleotide sequence: TGTGCCAGCAGCTCGCGACAGGGGGAAACAGATACGCAGTATTTT. This translates into CASSSRQGETDTQYF.

This clone was counted once. V is TRBV3-1 (or the pseudogene TRBV3-2) and J is TRBJ2-7; TRBD2 aligns across 10 bases. Germline CDR1 LGHDT, CDR2 YNNKEL (reference sequence). This CDR3 is 14 amino acids long. J was trimmed by 4 bases and V by 3 bases; bases with no gene match: 3. DNA of the CDR3: TGTGCCAGCAGCCAGGCTAGCGGGGGTTACGAGCAGTACTTC. Its protein product is CASSQASGGYEQYF.

The V gene is TRBV6-2 or TRBV6-3, the J gene TRBJ1-5; 9 bases map to TRBD1. The CDR3 spans 20 residues. The germline CDR1 and CDR2 sequences are MNHEY and SVGEGT. Unmatched junction bases numbered 17, after V lost 5 bases and J lost 0 bases. The CDR3 DNA follows: TGTGCCAGCAGTCCACAGGGGGCCGGCCCCCAAGGTTATAGCAATCAGCCCCAGCATTTT. It encodes CASSPQGAGPQGYSNQPQHF.

The CDR3 is CASSLSQDNQPQHF. DNA for the CDR3: TGTGCCAGCAGCTTAAGCCAGGACAATCAGCCCCAGCATTTT. The chain couples TRBV7-9 to TRBJ1-5, with D hard to call. CDR3 size: 14 residues. V was trimmed by 2 bases and J by 3 bases, leaving 8 bases between them. Germline V gene lookup returns CDR1 SEHNR and CDR2 FQNEAQ (reference sequence).

The chain is built from TRBV6-5 and TRBJ1-1, with 8 bases aligning to TRBD1. Trimming removed 8 bases from V and 5 bases from J; junction bases left unmatched: 4. The length of the CDR3 is 12 residues. Germline V gene data show CDR1 as MNHEY and CDR2 as SVGAGI. The CDR3 spells CASGTGGTEAFF. In DNA form, the CDR3 reads TGTGCCAGCGGGACAGGTGGGACTGAAGCTTTCTTT.

The table lists this clone with a count of one. The chain uses TRBV19 and TRBJ2-1; 8 bases fit TRBD2. Germline trimming cut 8 bases from V and 9 bases from J; bases unmatched to any gene: 9. Germline assignment: CDR1 LNHDA and CDR2 SQIVND (reference sequence). The CDR3 is made up of 13 amino acids. The CDR3 loop reads CASALGLAGEQFF. For the CDR3, the DNA is TGTGCCAGTGCCTTAGGACTAGCCGGTGAGCAGTTCTTC.

The V gene is TRBV3-1 (or the pseudogene TRBV3-2), the J gene TRBJ1-6; the match to TRBD1 covers 9 bases. J gave up 6 bases and V 5 bases, and 5 bases lay outside the gene matches. CDR3 length: 15 residues. Germline V lookup: CDR1 LGHDT, CDR2 YNNKEL (reference sequence). CDR3 region: CASSLQTGGNSPLHF. The CDR3 region has the DNA TGTGCCAGCAGCTTACAGACAGGGGGTAATTCACCCCTCCACTTT.

This chain uses TRBV11-2 with TRBJ2-5; TRBD2 aligns across 10 bases. CDR1 is SGHAT, CDR2 FQNNGV, per germline. The CDR3 sequence is 15 residues long. J lost 4 bases, V lost 1 base, and 3 bases had no gene match. CDR3 sequence (DNA): TGTGCCAGCAGCTTAGCCAGCGGGGGGGGAGAGACCCAGTACTTC. This translates into CASSLASGGGETQYF.

V usage is TRBV5-4 and J usage is TRBJ1-2; 8 nucleotides match TRBD1. Germline CDR1 SGHNT, CDR2 YYREEE (reference sequence). Germline trimming cut 4 bases from V and 5 bases from J; bases unmatched to any gene: 7. CDR3 length: 14 amino acids. In nucleotides, the CDR3 is TGTGCCAGCAGCCCGGACAGGGTTGGATATGGCTACACCTTC. Protein sequence: CASSPDRVGYGYTF. Full variable domain (rest looked up from reference TRBV5-4 and TRBJ1-2): ETGVTQSPTHLIKTRGQQVTLRCSSQSGHNTVSWYQQALGQGPQFIFQYYREEENGRGNFPPRFSGLQFPNYSSELNVNALELDDSALYLCASSPDRVGYGYTFGSGTRLTVV.

This sequence joins TRBV29-1 and TRBJ2-3, with D possibly TRBD2 on 7 matching bases. V was trimmed by 4 bases and J by 0 bases, leaving 14 bases between them. The CDR3 runs to 15 residues. The germline gives CDR1 SQVTM, CDR2 ANQGSEA. The chain's CDR3 is CSVAGGTTSTDTQYF. DNA of the CDR3: TGCAGCGTTGCGGGGGGCACCACGAGCACAGATACGCAGTATTTT.

This clone is a singleton in its sample. The chain carries TRBV4-2 and TRBJ2-3; 12 bases agree with TRBD2. This CDR3 is built from 16 residues. Germline CDR1 LGHNA, CDR2 YNFKEQ. Trimming removed 2 bases from V and 6 bases from J; junction bases left unmatched: 6. The CDR3: CASSQPLAGGRDTQYF. For the CDR3, the DNA is TGTGCCAGCAGCCAACCTCTAGCGGGGGGGAGGGATACGCAGTATTTT.

J is TRBJ2-7 and V is TRBV10-1, with 10 bases fitting TRBD2. V lost 5 bases and J lost 1; bases outside the gene matches: 14. This CDR3 is 18 amino acids long. Germline lookup yields CDR1 WNHNN and CDR2 SYGVQD (reference sequence). The CDR3: CASSRTSGLSSASYEQYF. CDR3 sequence (DNA): TGCGCCAGCAGTCGGACTAGCGGCTTGTCCTCCGCTTCCTACGAGCAGTACTTC.

V usage is TRBV6-5 and J usage is TRBJ2-5, with D perhaps matching TRBD1 (5 bases). This CDR3 has 14 residues. Germline V gene data show CDR1 as MNHEY and CDR2 as SVGAGI. Trimming removed 2 bases at V and 1 base at J, with 8 bases between. Here the CDR3 reads CASSYSDSQETQYF. The CDR3 DNA sequence: TGTGCCAGCAGTTACAGCGACAGCCAAGAGACCCAGTACTTC.

This clone was counted once. This chain links TRBV5-1 with TRBJ2-2; 12 bases map to TRBD2. After removal of 4 bases from V and 1 base from J, the junction contained 2 bases not matched to a gene. The CDR3 has 16 residues. Germline V gene lookup returns CDR1 SGHRS and CDR2 YFSETQ. CDR3 amino acids: CASSVGLAGNTGELFF. CDR3 nucleotides: TGCGCCAGCAGCGTGGGACTAGCGGGGAACACCGGGGAGCTGTTTTTT. The variable domain in full, with the rest retrieved from reference TRBV5-1 and TRBJ2-2, is KAGVTQTPRYLIKTRGQQVTLSCSPISGHRSVSWYQQTPGQGLQFLFEYFSETQRNKGNFPGRFSGRQFSNSRSEMNVSTLELGDSALYLCASSVGLAGNTGELFFGEGSRLTVL.

This chain uses TRBV6-1 with TRBJ1-4, with 9 positions matching TRBD1. V shed 1 base and J 3 bases; nucleotides not matched to a gene: 9. This CDR3 region has 18 residues. Germline V gene lookup returns CDR1 MNHNS and CDR2 SASEGT. In DNA form, the CDR3 reads TGTGCCAGCAGTGAAGTAGCACAGGGGGCACGGGCTAATGAAAAACTGTTTTTT. Protein sequence: CASSEVAQGARANEKLFF.

This chain joins TRBV4-2 and TRBJ2-3; D is possibly TRBD1 (6 bases). This CDR3 comprises 16 residues. V lost 2 bases and J lost 3, with 15 bases in between. From germline, CDR1 is LGHNA and CDR2 YNFKEQ. CDR3 coding DNA: TGTGCCAGCAGCCAACACAGCGGCAGGGGAACAGATACGCAGTATTTT. It encodes CASSQHSGRGTDTQYF.

The V call is TRBV19, the J call TRBJ1-4; TRBD1 agrees at 9 bases. Germline V lookup: CDR1 LNHDA, CDR2 SQIVND (reference sequence). The trim removed 4 bases at V and 7 bases at J, leaving 7 bases unmatched. The CDR3 sequence is 15 residues long. CDR3 DNA: TGTGCCAGTAGTAGAAGGGACAGGGAGGTTGAAAAACTGTTTTTT. It translates to CASSRRDREVEKLFF.